The entry that follows covers one T cell receptor (beta chain) sequence. As processed by the authors: Nucleated cell counts were estimated from reference gene primer amplification. Profiling relied on immunoSEQ multiplex PCR, and the TCRdb table lists in-frame clones only, not all of them. V and J calls and clone size come straight from that table; D and trimming were deduced from the DNA. Of roughly 330,000 clones in the sample, about 87% were seen once. Germline assignment: CDR1 LNHNV and CDR2 YYDKDF (reference sequence). The V gene lost 0 bases and the J gene lost 0 bases, with 8 bases spanning the gap. The CDR3 sequence is 16 residues long. This record belongs to a study of blood T cell repertoires in COVID-19. Turning to the study itself: PBMCs, B-cell-depleted T cells, or T cells provided the cDNA or gDNA that made up the material.

Participants were aged about 18 to 90 years from approximately 24 US areas. The study counted Cohort 3 donors as recovered given two negative PCRs, clearance, or symptom resolution. V and J are TRBV15 and TRBJ1-4; D unclear. Material for sequencing was PBMCs or T cells enriched from blood (not recorded which). This TCR was recovered from a man aged 25-45 years who had recovered from COVID-19. The CDR3 reads CATSRDLIATNEKLFF. CDR3 DNA sequence: TGTGCCACCAGCAGAGACTTAATCGCAACTAATGAAAAACTGTTTTTT.